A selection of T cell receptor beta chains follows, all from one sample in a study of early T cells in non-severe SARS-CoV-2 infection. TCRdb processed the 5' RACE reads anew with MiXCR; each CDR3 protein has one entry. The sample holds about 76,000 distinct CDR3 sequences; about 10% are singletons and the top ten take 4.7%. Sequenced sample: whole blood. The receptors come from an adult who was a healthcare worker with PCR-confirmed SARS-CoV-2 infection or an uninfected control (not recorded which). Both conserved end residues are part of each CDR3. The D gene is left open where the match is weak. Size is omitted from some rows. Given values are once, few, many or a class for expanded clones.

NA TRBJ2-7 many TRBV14 TGTGCCAGCAGCTTAAGGTCCTTGAACTCCTACGAGCAGTACTTC CASSLRSLNSYEQYF
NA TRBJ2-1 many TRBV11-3 TGTGCCAGCAGCCAGGGAGACGAGCAGTTCTTC CASSQGDEQFF
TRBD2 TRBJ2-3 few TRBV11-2 TGTGCCAGCAGCCCAAGGACTAGCTTCACAGATACGCAGTATTTT CASSPRTSFTDTQYF
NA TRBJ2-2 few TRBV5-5 TGTGCCAGCAGAGCGGACCTGCTCACCGGGGAGCTGTTTTTT CASRADLLTGELFF
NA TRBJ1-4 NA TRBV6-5 TGTGCCAGCAGTTACTCCCCCCCCTCATACGCGAATGAAAAACTGTTTTTT CASSYSPPSYANEKLFF
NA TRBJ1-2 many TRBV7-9 TGTGCCAGCAGCGCGACAGCCTGGGAAGGTCGTACCTTC CASSATAWEGRTF
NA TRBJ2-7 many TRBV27 TGTGCCAGCAGTTTAGGGTACAGGGCCTTCCTATCCTACGAGCAGTACTTC CASSLGYRAFLSYEQYF
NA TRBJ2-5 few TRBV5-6 TGTGCCAGCAGCCCTCCAGAGACAAGAAGGGAGACCCAGTACTTC CASSPPETRRETQYF
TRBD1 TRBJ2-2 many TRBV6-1 TGTGCCAGCAGTGACGGGACAGATTACACCGGGGAGCTGTTTTTT CASSDGTDYTGELFF
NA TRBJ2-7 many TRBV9 TGTGCCAGCAGCGTAGGAGGAGGTACCTACGAGCAGTACTTC CASSVGGGTYEQYF
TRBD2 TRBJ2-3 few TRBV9 TGTGCCAGCAGCGTAGTTGGCGGGGGAAGCACAGATACGCAGTATTTT CASSVVGGGSTDTQYF
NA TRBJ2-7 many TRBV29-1 TGCAGCGTAGGACAGCGTTCCTACGAGCAGTACTTC CSVGQRSYEQYF
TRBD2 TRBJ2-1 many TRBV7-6 TGTGCCAGCAGCCAACCGGGGCGGGGGACCTACAATGAGCAGTTCTTC CASSQPGRGTYNEQFF
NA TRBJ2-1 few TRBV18 TGTGCCAGCTCACCTGAGAACGATCGGGTGTTCTTC CASSPENDRVFF
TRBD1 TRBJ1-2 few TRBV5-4 TGTGCCAGCAGCTTGGACAGGGGAGTCGGGTGGGACTATGGCTACACCTTC CASSLDRGVGWDYGYTF
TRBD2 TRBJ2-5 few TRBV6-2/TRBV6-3 TGTGCCAGCAGTTCCGGGACTAGCGCGGAGACCCAGTACTTC CASSSGTSAETQYF
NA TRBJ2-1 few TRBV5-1 TGCGCCAGCAGTGCCAGCCTGAGCTCCTACAATGAGCAGTTCTTC CASSASLSSYNEQFF
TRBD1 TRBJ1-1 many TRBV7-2 TGTGCCAGCAGCTTAGGGGGTCTAGGGGGCGAAAACACTGAAGCTTTCTTT CASSLGGLGGENTEAFF
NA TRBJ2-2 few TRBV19 TGTGCCAGTAGTATTGCGTGGGAGCTGTTTTTT CASSIAWELFF
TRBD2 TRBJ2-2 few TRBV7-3 TGTGCCAGCAGCTTAACCCCCGGACTAGCGGGGCCTCGGGACACCGGGGAGCTGTTTTTT CASSLTPGLAGPRDTGELFF
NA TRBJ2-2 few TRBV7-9 TGTGCCAGCAGGGAAACCGGGGAGCTGTTTTTT CASRETGELFF
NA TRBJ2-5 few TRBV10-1 TGCGCCAGCAGTGAGGAGGGGGCGGGAGCAGAGACCCAGTACTTC CASSEEGAGAETQYF